This T cell receptor (beta chain) stems from a study of blood T cell repertoires in COVID-19. Study-level background: From T cells, B-cell-depleted T cells, or PBMCs came the material, which was cDNA or gDNA.

Germline trimming cut 5 bases from V and 5 bases from J; bases unmatched to any gene: 11. From germline, CDR1 is MNHNY and CDR2 SVGAGI (reference sequence). The CDR3 consists of 17 residues. Source study methods: Estimated nucleated cell counts came from reference gene primer amplification. Measured with immunoSEQ multiplex PCR; TCRdb has only the in-frame clones, and not every one. The D gene and trimming were derived from the DNA, and the V and J assignments and clone size from that table. Of hundreds of thousands of clones listed, around 84% are singletons. V usage is TRBV6-6 and J usage is TRBJ2-3; 12 positions match TRBD2. Source material: peripheral blood. This TCR was recovered from an elderly woman with active or convalescent COVID-19. The CDR3 loop is CASSRVGLAGRGDTQYF. The CDR3 DNA follows: TGTGCCAGCAGTCGCGTAGGACTAGCGGGGAGGGGAGATACGCAGTATTTT.